The 9 T cell receptor beta chains below were found in one sample sequenced in a study of blood T cell repertoires in COVID-19. Generated by immunoSEQ multiplex PCR, the TCRdb table keeps only in-frame clones and is missing some. The sample consists of 300,000 to 350,000 clones, around nine tenths of them appearing once. The sample taken for sequencing was peripheral blood. The receptors derive from a woman aged 25 to 45 with COVID-19, enrolled during active disease.

CDR3 nucleotides: TGTGCCAGCAGCTTCCAACAGGATGGCCCCCGGGGGGAGCAGTACTTC. Amino acid sequence: CASSFQQDGPRGEQYF. The rearrangement joins TRBV7-6 to TRBJ2-7, with D possibly matching TRBD2 (6 bases). The CDR3 consists of 16 residues. CDR1 and CDR2 (germline): SGHVS, FNYEAQ. The V end lost 3 bases, the J end lost 7 bases, and 22 bases lay between the germline ends.

The CDR3, as DNA: TGTGCCAGCAGTCAGACTGGAGGGGCGGTTAATGAAAAACTGTTTTTT. It is translated as CASSQTGGAVNEKLFF. This chain links TRBV28 with TRBJ1-4; D might be TRBD1 (5 bases). Between the trimmed V and J ends, which lost 5 bases and 4 bases, there was a span of 17 bases. The CDR3 runs to 16 residues. Germline V lookup: CDR1 MDHEN, CDR2 SYDVKM.

The chain employs TRBV5-1 and TRBJ1-1, with a tentative D call TRBD1 (5 bases). Trimming removed 4 bases at V and 7 bases at J, with 23 bases between. CDR1 and CDR2 from the germline V gene are SGHRS and YFSETQ. CDR3 length: 16 residues. The CDR3 is CASSPTTRPTAFEAFF. In DNA form, the CDR3 reads TGCGCCAGCAGCCCAACCACCAGGCCGACAGCATTTGAAGCTTTCTTT. Complete variable domain (other parts from reference TRBV5-1 and TRBJ1-1): KAGVTQTPRYLIKTRGQQVTLSCSPISGHRSVSWYQQTPGQGLQFLFEYFSETQRNKGNFPGRFSGRQFSNSRSEMNVSTLELGDSALYLCASSPTTRPTAFEAFFGQGTRLTVV.

The rearrangement joins TRBV27 to TRBJ2-3; 8 nucleotides align to TRBD2. J lost 0 bases, V lost 4 bases, and 6 bases had no gene match. This CDR3 has 16 residues. In germline, CDR1 is MNHEY, CDR2 SMNVEV (reference sequence). CDR3 in amino acids: CASSYGTSGSTDTQYF. Written as DNA, the CDR3 is TGTGCCAGCAGTTACGGAACTAGCGGAAGCACAGATACGCAGTATTTT.

The V call is TRBV2, the J call TRBJ1-2; 8 nucleotides line up with TRBD1. The V gene's germline CDR1 is SNHLY and CDR2 FYNNEI. J was trimmed by 4 bases and V by 8 bases; bases with no gene match: 9. This CDR3 spans 14 amino acids. The CDR3 coding sequence is TGTGCCAGCCTCGGACAGGGAGAAGGCTATGGCTACACCTTC. Translating it yields CASLGQGEGYGYTF.

This clone was found once. J is TRBJ1-6 and V is TRBV7-2; D is undetermined. Germline CDR1 is SGHTA and CDR2 is FQGNSA. This CDR3 contains 16 residues. With 1 base removed from V and 6 bases from J, the gap between germline ends came to 13 bases. CDR3 sequence reads: CASSLERPVGNSPLHF. CDR3 nucleotides: TGTGCCAGCAGCTTAGAGAGGCCCGTCGGTAATTCACCCCTCCACTTT.

This chain connects TRBV14 to TRBJ1-2, with 10 nucleotides matching TRBD1. This CDR3 has 15 amino acids. Germline-derived CDR1 and CDR2 are SGHDN and FVKESK. With 4 bases clipped from V and 3 bases from J, the junction kept 5 bases outside the gene matches. The CDR3 region is CASSRGQGPDYGYTF. The CDR3, as DNA: TGTGCCAGCAGCCGGGGACAGGGGCCTGACTATGGCTACACCTTC. Filled out from reference TRBV14 and TRBJ1-2, the complete variable domain reads EAGVTQFPSHSVIEKGQTVTLRCDPISGHDNLYWYRRVMGKEIKFLLHFVKESKQDESGMPNNRFLAERTGGTYSTLKVQPAELEDSGVYFCASSRGQGPDYGYTFGSGTRLTVV.

This clone was seen a single time. This chain joins TRBV10-1 and TRBJ1-1, with D unresolved. The CDR3 sequence is 15 residues long. Trimming left V 1 base short and J 0 bases short, with 9 bases between. Germline values: CDR1 WNHNN, CDR2 SYGVQD (reference sequence). CDR3 protein: CASSEYMGMNTEAFF. DNA of the CDR3: TGCGCCAGCAGTGAGTACATGGGCATGAACACTGAAGCTTTCTTT.

This sequence joins TRBV7-3 and TRBJ2-7; 9 nucleotides line up with TRBD2. CDR1 is SGHTA and CDR2 is FQGTGA in the germline V gene. The trim removed 4 bases at V and 5 bases at J, leaving 12 bases unmatched. The CDR3 extends over 16 amino acids. The DNA for the CDR3 is TGTGCCAGCAGCTCGCGTCCGCGGGGGGGGATCCACGAGCAGTACTTC. Its protein product is CASSSRPRGGIHEQYF.